The clone carrying this TCR beta chain was recorded many times. Its antigen is as yet unknown. Relying on iRepertoire HTBI primers and Arm-PCR of CDR3 regions, the team built TCR beta libraries. TCRdb reprocessed the multiplex PCR reads with MiXCR, giving one entry per CDR3 protein. The repertoire holds 250,000 to 400,000 distinct CDR3 sequences, with under 20% as singletons. This sample was included in a study of regulatory T cells in long-lasting Graves disease. Study results and caveats: Accuracy might have suffered from few samples.

The CDR3 totals 15 residues. With 3 bases removed from V and 2 bases from J, the gap between germline ends came to 11 bases. The time point: newly diagnosed GD, antithyroid drugs for less than 3 months. The TCR library was made from RNA that had been extracted from PBMCs in TRIzol. Graves' disease diagnoses used American Thyroid Association guidelines. The clonotype comes from a female donor with Graves disease. The rearrangement joins TRBV12-3 or TRBV12-4 to TRBJ1-5, with D unresolved. The sample consisted of peripheral blood mononuclear cells (PBMCs), taken at new diagnosis, from a patient treated with antithyroid drugs. CDR3 nucleotide sequence: TGTGCCAGCAGTTTTAAGGCTGATGGCAATCAGCCCCAGCATTTT. It yields the protein CASSFKADGNQPQHF.